This T cell receptor (beta chain) was sequenced in a study of blood T cell repertoires in COVID-19. Study details: Sources were T cells, B-cell-depleted T cells, or PBMCs; the material itself was cDNA or gDNA.

The CDR3 length is 19 residues. Trimming at V came to 0 bases and at J to 1 base, leaving 14 bases not matched to a gene. Germline lookup yields CDR1 GTSNPN and CDR2 SVGIG (reference sequence). In the original processing: By means of reference gene primer amplification, nucleated cell counts were estimated. Clones were sequenced by immunoSEQ multiplex PCR, and TCRdb holds only the in-frame ones, with some missing. V, J and clone size were drawn from that table, and D and trimming were deduced from the DNA. The sample lists 200,000 to 250,000 clones; roughly four fifths were seen once. Sequencing input: peripheral blood. This chain connects TRBV30 to TRBJ1-1; 10 nucleotides match TRBD1. This sequence was found in a woman over 75 with COVID-19, enrolled during active disease. The CDR3 protein is CAWSVWGQGRKKPNTEAFF. CDR3 sequence (DNA): TGTGCCTGGAGTGTCTGGGGACAGGGGCGAAAGAAACCGAACACTGAAGCTTTCTTT.